There are many counts of the clone carrying this TCR beta chain. In TCRdb, the RACE reads were re-called with MiXCR into one record per CDR3 protein. The profile shows roughly 130,000 distinct CDR3 sequences, approximately 9% of them singletons. The source of the sample is a study of human T cells and chemical hapten exposure. This CDR3 has 16 residues. Trimming took 7 bases from V and 8 from J, leaving 24 bases between them. Per the germline V gene, CDR1 is ENHRY and CDR2 is SYGVKD. Sample time point: healthy volunteer bleed at 2 weeks. Total RNA was isolated from whole blood that had not been fractionated.

Specimen: whole blood. The rearrangement joins TRBV10-3 to TRBJ1-5; TRBD1 is a possible D gene (5 bases). The receptor was derived from a male donor in good health. Some clones in this sample may be carry-over from other donors' samples. The CDR3 sequence is CAIKGSGNEGEEPQHF. The CDR3 bases are TGTGCCATCAAGGGGTCTGGCAATGAGGGAGAGGAGCCCCAGCATTTT.